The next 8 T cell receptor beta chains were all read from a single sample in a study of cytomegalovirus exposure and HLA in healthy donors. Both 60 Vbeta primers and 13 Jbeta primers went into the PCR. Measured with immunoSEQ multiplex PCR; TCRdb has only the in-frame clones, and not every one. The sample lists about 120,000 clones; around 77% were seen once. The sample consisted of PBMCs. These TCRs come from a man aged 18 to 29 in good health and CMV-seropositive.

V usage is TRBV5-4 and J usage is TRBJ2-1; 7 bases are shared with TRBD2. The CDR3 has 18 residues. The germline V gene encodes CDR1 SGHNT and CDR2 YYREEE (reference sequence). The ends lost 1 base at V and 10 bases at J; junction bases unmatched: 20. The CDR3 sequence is CASSLRTVASGSVIEQFF. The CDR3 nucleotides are TGTGCCAGCAGCTTGAGAACCGTCGCTAGCGGCAGCGTAATCGAGCAGTTCTTC. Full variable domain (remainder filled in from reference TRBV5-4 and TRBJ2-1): ETGVTQSPTHLIKTRGQQVTLRCSSQSGHNTVSWYQQALGQGPQFIFQYYREEENGRGNFPPRFSGLQFPNYSSELNVNALELDDSALYLCASSLRTVASGSVIEQFFGPGTRLTVL.

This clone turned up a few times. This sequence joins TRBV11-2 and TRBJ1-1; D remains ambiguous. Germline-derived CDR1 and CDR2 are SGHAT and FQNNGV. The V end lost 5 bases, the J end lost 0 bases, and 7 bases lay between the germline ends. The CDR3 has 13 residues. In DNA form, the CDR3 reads TGTGCCAGCAGCCCTAGGATGAACACTGAAGCTTTCTTT. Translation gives CASSPRMNTEAFF.

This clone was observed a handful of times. CDR3 amino acids: CASSFSREAFF. CDR3 nucleotide sequence: TGTGCCAGCAGCTTTTCCCGGGAAGCTTTCTTT. The chain combines TRBV7-9 with TRBJ1-1; D remains unclear. The CDR3 length is 11 residues. Trimming stripped 3 bases from V and 8 bases from J, with 7 bases between. CDR1 and CDR2 (germline): SEHNR, FQNEAQ (reference sequence).

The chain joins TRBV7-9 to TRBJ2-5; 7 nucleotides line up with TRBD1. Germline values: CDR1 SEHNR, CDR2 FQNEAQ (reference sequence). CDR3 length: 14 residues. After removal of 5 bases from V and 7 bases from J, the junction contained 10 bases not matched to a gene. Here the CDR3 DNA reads TGTGCCAGCAGCCCGGGACAGACCTGGGGGACCCAGTACTTC. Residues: CASSPGQTWGTQYF.

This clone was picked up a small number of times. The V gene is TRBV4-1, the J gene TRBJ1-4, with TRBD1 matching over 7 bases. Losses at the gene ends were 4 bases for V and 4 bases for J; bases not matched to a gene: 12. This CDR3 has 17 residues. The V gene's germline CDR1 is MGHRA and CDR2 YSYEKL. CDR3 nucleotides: TGCGCCAGCAGCCGCGAGAGCTTGGGACAGATTAATGAAAAACTGTTTTTT. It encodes CASSRESLGQINEKLFF.

The CDR3 DNA sequence: TGTGCCAGCAGCTCGGCTATGAGGAATGAGCAGTTCTTC. It translates to CASSSAMRNEQFF. The chain links TRBV7-9 to TRBJ2-1; D unclear. Trimming took 4 bases from V and 7 from J, leaving 11 bases between them. Germline V gene data show CDR1 as SEHNR and CDR2 as FQNEAQ (reference sequence). The CDR3 covers 13 residues.

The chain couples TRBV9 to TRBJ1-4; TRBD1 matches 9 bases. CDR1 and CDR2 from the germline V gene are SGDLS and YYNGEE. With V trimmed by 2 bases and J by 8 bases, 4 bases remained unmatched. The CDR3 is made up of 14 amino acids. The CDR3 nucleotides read TGTGCCAGCAGCGTGGGACAGGGAGCAGAAAAACTGTTTTTT. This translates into CASSVGQGAEKLFF.

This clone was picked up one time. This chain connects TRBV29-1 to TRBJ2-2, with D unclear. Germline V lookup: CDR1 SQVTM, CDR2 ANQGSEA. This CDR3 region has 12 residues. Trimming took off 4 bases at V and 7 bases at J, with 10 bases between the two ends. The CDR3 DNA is TGCAGCGTTGCAGTCCTTCACGGGGAGCTGTTTTTT. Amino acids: CSVAVLHGELFF.